This entry lists 27 T cell receptor beta chains sequenced from one sample in a study of blood T cell repertoires in COVID-19. Method: immunoSEQ multiplex PCR; TCRdb's copy keeps in-frame clones and lacks some. The table lists about 69,000 clones, roughly 85% of them singletons. The specimen sequenced was peripheral blood. These TCRs come from a man at least 80 years old with acute or convalescent COVID-19.

The rearrangement links TRBV10-2 to TRBJ2-2; 9 bases line up with TRBD1. The V segment lost 6 bases and the J segment 5 bases; nucleotides outside the gene matches: 4. This CDR3 spans 14 amino acids. Germline-derived CDR1 and CDR2 are WSHSY and SAAADI. The CDR3 DNA sequence: TGCGCCAGCAGGGGACAGGGTAGTACCGGGGAGCTGTTTTTT. Amino acid sequence: CASRGQGSTGELFF.

This CDR3 reads CASSLWGAQNEQFF. CDR3 nucleotide sequence: TGTGCCAGCAGCTTATGGGGAGCACAGAATGAGCAGTTCTTC. The chain joins TRBV7-8 to TRBJ2-1; weak D call: TRBD2 (5 bases). The CDR3 is 14 residues long. CDR1 and CDR2 (germline): SGHVS, FQNEAQ. The V end was cut by 2 bases, the J end by 7 bases, with 12 bases between.

The CDR3 nucleotides read TGTGCCAGTAGTCCCCAAGGGACAGGGGTCTCCCCCTCTGGAAACACCATATATTTT. It codes for CASSPQGTGVSPSGNTIYF. The chain joins TRBV19 to TRBJ1-3, with TRBD1 matching over 10 bases. V lost 5 bases and J lost 0; bases outside the gene matches: 13. The V gene's germline CDR1 is LNHDA and CDR2 SQIVND (reference sequence). This CDR3 comprises 19 residues. The full variable domain, its missing parts supplied by reference TRBV19 and TRBJ1-3, is DGGITQSPKYLFRKEGQNVTLSCEQNLNHDAMYWYRQDPGQGLRLIYYSQIVNDFQKGDIAEGYSVSREKKESFPLTVTSAQKNPTAFYLCASSPQGTGVSPSGNTIYFGEGSWLTVV.

This clone was seen once. The chain recombines TRBV19 with TRBJ2-3; D is perhaps TRBD1 (6 bases). The CDR3 is made up of 13 amino acids. With 6 bases removed from V and 0 bases from J, the gap between germline ends came to 7 bases. Germline V gene data show CDR1 as LNHDA and CDR2 as SQIVND (reference sequence). In nucleotides, the CDR3 is TGTGCCAGTAGACAGGGTAGCACAGATACGCAGTATTTT. Translating it yields CASRQGSTDTQYF.

The rearrangement joins TRBV7-9 to TRBJ2-7, with unresolved D. This CDR3 has 14 amino acids. The V end lost 3 bases, the J end lost 2 bases, and 11 bases lay between the germline ends. The V gene's germline CDR1 is SEHNR and CDR2 FQNEAQ (reference sequence). The CDR3 DNA reads TGTGCCAGCAGCTTTAGCACCGTTACCTACGAGCAGTACTTC. Protein sequence: CASSFSTVTYEQYF.

The V call is TRBV15, the J call TRBJ1-6; possible D gene TRBD1, 5 bases. Between the trimmed V and J ends, which lost 0 bases and 10 bases, there was a span of 16 bases. This CDR3 has 16 amino acids. Germline CDR1 is LNHNV and CDR2 is YYDKDF (reference sequence). CDR3 DNA sequence: TGTGCCACCAGCAGAGACGGAGGGGTCTGGGGGTCACCCCTCCACTTT. Its protein is CATSRDGGVWGSPLHF. The full variable domain, in which reference TRBV15 and TRBJ1-6 provide the parts outside the CDR3, is DAMVIQNPRYQVTQFGKPVTLSCSQTLNHNVMYWYQQKSSQAPKLLFHYYDKDFNNEADTPDNFQSRRPNTSFCFLDIRSPGLGDTAMYLCATSRDGGVWGSPLHFGNGTRLTVT.

The chain carries TRBV27 and TRBJ1-2; D may be TRBD1 (5 bases). V lost 3 bases and J lost 4, with 9 bases in between. The CDR3 is made up of 13 amino acids. Germline V CDR1 and CDR2: MNHEY, SMNVEV (reference sequence). For the CDR3, the DNA is TGTGCCAGCAGTTTCGCGGGGGGCTATGGCTACACCTTC. As protein: CASSFAGGYGYTF.

Here the CDR3 DNA reads TGTGCCATCAGTGCCCTTGTTGAGGGATTCTATGGCTACACCTTC. Translating it yields CAISALVEGFYGYTF. This sequence joins TRBV10-3 and TRBJ1-2, with no clear D. The germline V and J ends were trimmed by 4 bases and 4 bases, with 16 bases remaining between them. The CDR3 spans 15 residues. Germline CDR1 reads ENHRY; CDR2 reads SYGVKD.

The genes are TRBV18 and TRBJ2-1, with 7 nucleotides matching TRBD1. Germline lookup yields CDR1 KGHSH and CDR2 LQKENI. The ends lost 3 bases at V and 9 bases at J; junction bases unmatched: 8. This CDR3 is built from 14 residues. The CDR3 spells CASSPDRVPSEQFF. The CDR3 DNA reads TGTGCCAGCTCACCCGACAGGGTGCCCAGTGAGCAGTTCTTC.

This rearrangement joins TRBV3-1 (or the pseudogene TRBV3-2) to TRBJ2-1; the match to TRBD2 covers 14 bases. From germline, CDR1 is LGHDT and CDR2 YNNKEL (reference sequence). V was pared by 4 bases and J by 8 bases, with 1 base of the junction left unmatched. The CDR3 is 14 amino acids. CDR3 sequence reads: CASSRLAGGDEQFF. The CDR3 DNA reads as TGTGCCAGCAGCCGACTAGCGGGAGGGGATGAGCAGTTCTTC.

This clone was detected only once. V is TRBV5-1 and J is TRBJ2-7, with 9 bases lining up with TRBD2. The germline V gene encodes CDR1 SGHRS and CDR2 YFSETQ. Trimming removed 1 base from V and 1 base from J; junction bases left unmatched: 0. The CDR3 has 14 residues. CDR3 bases: TGCGCCAGCAGCTTGAGCGGGAGGTCCTACGAGCAGTACTTC. Encoded protein: CASSLSGRSYEQYF.

V gene TRBV24-1 combines with J gene TRBJ2-5, with 8 bases lining up with TRBD1. This CDR3 region has 17 residues. J gave up 2 bases and V 0 bases, and 7 bases lay outside the gene matches. Germline V CDR1 and CDR2: KGHDR, SFDVKD. CDR3 amino acids: CATSDLGTGLRQETQYF. The CDR3 nucleotides are TGTGCCACCAGTGATTTGGGGACAGGCCTCCGACAAGAGACCCAGTACTTC.

This clone was seen a single time. The chain is built from TRBV18 and TRBJ2-1, with TRBD2 identical over 9 bases. Germline CDR1 is KGHSH and CDR2 is LQKENI. With V trimmed by 0 bases and J by 15 bases, 6 bases remained unmatched. The CDR3 is 13 residues long. CDR3 loop: CASSPPSGSPAFF. The CDR3 DNA is TGTGCCAGCTCACCACCTAGCGGGAGTCCGGCGTTCTTC.

This clone has more than one count but fewer than ten. The rearrangement uses TRBV11-3 and TRBJ2-7, with D maybe TRBD1 (7 bases). V lost 3 bases, J lost 3 bases, and 12 bases lay in between. From germline, CDR1 is SGHNT and CDR2 YENEEA. The CDR3 has 14 amino acids. The CDR3 loop reads CASSLRDRLYEQYF. The CDR3 nucleotides are TGTGCCAGCAGCTTGCGGGACAGACTCTACGAGCAGTACTTC.

The J gene is TRBJ1-2, the V gene TRBV5-8, with 9 bases aligning to TRBD1. Germline CDR1 is SGHTS and CDR2 is YDEGEE. CDR3 size: 13 residues. V was pared by 3 bases and J by 4 bases, with 1 base of the junction left unmatched. The CDR3 protein is CASSSGQGYGYTF. In DNA, the CDR3 is TGTGCCAGCAGCTCGGGACAGGGCTATGGCTACACCTTC. The whole variable domain, filled in from reference TRBV5-8 and TRBJ1-2, reads EAGVTQSPTHLIKTRGQQATLRCSPISGHTSVYWYQQALGLGLQFLLWYDEGEERNRGNFPPRFSGRQFPNYSSELNVNALELEDSALYLCASSSGQGYGYTFGSGTRLTVV.

The sample holds a few counts of this clone. This chain links TRBV9 with TRBJ2-7, with 10 nucleotides matching TRBD2. From germline, CDR1 is SGDLS and CDR2 YYNGEE. This CDR3 has 17 amino acids. V trimming: 0 bases; J trimming: 2 bases; junction bases outside the gene matches: 8. The CDR3 bases are TGTGCCAGCAGCGTAGGGACTAGCGGAGGAGCGCCCTACGAGCAGTACTTC. Residues: CASSVGTSGGAPYEQYF.

This sequence joins TRBV11-3 and TRBJ1-1; no clear D. Germline assignment: CDR1 SGHNT and CDR2 YENEEA. V was cut by 3 bases and J by 4 bases, with 9 bases left in between. This CDR3 comprises 13 residues. The CDR3 sequence: CASSLGSGTEAFF. In DNA, the CDR3 is TGTGCCAGCAGCTTGGGGAGCGGCACTGAAGCTTTCTTT.

CDR3 sequence: CASSQGLNEKLFF. For the CDR3, the DNA is TGTGCCAGCAGCCAGGGCCTTAATGAAAAACTGTTTTTT. This chain connects TRBV14 to TRBJ1-4; D uncertain. Trimming removed 3 bases from V and 4 bases from J, with 6 bases in between. Germline loops: CDR1 SGHDN, CDR2 FVKESK. This CDR3 is 13 amino acids long.

The CDR3 loop is CASSLVGSSGVPSTDTQYF. CDR3 DNA sequence: TGCGCCAGCAGCTTGGTGGGGTCTAGCGGGGTCCCTAGCACAGATACGCAGTATTTT. The V and J genes are TRBV5-1 and TRBJ2-3; TRBD2 agrees at 9 bases. Germline V lookup: CDR1 SGHRS, CDR2 YFSETQ. CDR3 size: 19 residues. V lost 0 bases to trimming and J lost 0 bases; unmatched junction nucleotides: 11.

This chain joins TRBV19 and TRBJ1-4; 9 bases align to TRBD1. The germline gives CDR1 LNHDA, CDR2 SQIVND (reference sequence). After removal of 5 bases from V and 8 bases from J, the junction contained 9 bases not matched to a gene. The length of the CDR3 is 15 residues. The CDR3 DNA reads TGTGCCAGTAGTGCCTGGGGACAGGGAAACGAAAAACTGTTTTTT. Translated, it gives CASSAWGQGNEKLFF.

This rearrangement joins TRBV6-5 to TRBJ1-5, with D possibly being TRBD1 (5 bases). The CDR3 is 14 residues long. The germline V gene encodes CDR1 MNHEY and CDR2 SVGAGI. V lost 0 bases and J 9 bases, leaving 12 bases between the germline ends. The CDR3 here is CASSYSTTQGPQHF. DNA of the CDR3: TGTGCCAGCAGTTACTCGACCACTCAGGGGCCCCAGCATTTT.

The chain combines TRBV19 with TRBJ2-4, with 7 bases matching TRBD2. CDR1 LNHDA and CDR2 SQIVND come from the germline V gene (reference sequence). The CDR3 loop spans 15 amino acids. Trimming cost V 3 bases and J 6 bases; bases outside gene matches: 8. The CDR3 DNA reads TGTGCCAGTAGTATGGGAGAGGGAGGGGCAAACATTCAGTACTTC. Translation: CASSMGEGGANIQYF.

This chain's CDR3 is CASSTGGQGRRYGYTF. The CDR3 DNA is TGTGCCAGCAGCACGGGGGGACAGGGTCGGAGGTATGGCTACACCTTC. This chain joins TRBV5-4 and TRBJ1-2, with 9 nucleotides matching TRBD1. Germline V gene lookup returns CDR1 SGHNT and CDR2 YYREEE (reference sequence). Unmatched junction bases numbered 12, after V lost 4 bases and J lost 5 bases. This CDR3 is 16 amino acids long.

The chain couples TRBV6-6 to TRBJ1-5; weak D call: TRBD1 (6 bases). This CDR3 contains 15 residues. The germline V and J ends were trimmed by 4 bases and 0 bases, with 10 bases remaining between them. Germline CDR1 reads MNHNY; CDR2 reads SVGAGI (reference sequence). CDR3 sequence reads: CASSSSGVSNQPQHF. The DNA for the CDR3 is TGTGCCAGCAGTTCCTCAGGGGTTAGCAATCAGCCCCAGCATTTT.

The chain has TRBV3-1 (or the pseudogene TRBV3-2) and TRBJ1-4; D might be TRBD1 (6 bases). The CDR3 is 12 amino acids. Germline-derived CDR1 and CDR2 are LGHDT and YNNKEL (reference sequence). Trimming removed 4 bases at V and 10 bases at J, with 10 bases between. CDR3: CASSPSGVKLFF. In DNA, the CDR3 is TGTGCCAGCAGCCCCTCAGGGGTAAAACTGTTTTTT.

The sample holds a few counts of this clone. The chain uses TRBV5-5 and TRBJ1-4; the D gene is possibly TRBD1 (6 bases). The V end lost 4 bases, the J end lost 9 bases, and 19 bases lay between the germline ends. This CDR3 region has 15 residues. The germline gives CDR1 SGHKS, CDR2 YYEKEE (reference sequence). DNA of the CDR3: TGTGCCAGCAGCCCAACAGGGATTTTAATGAAAAAACTGTTTTTT. Its protein product is CASSPTGILMKKLFF.

The rearrangement joins TRBV6-5 to TRBJ2-2; D is unclear. The CDR3 covers 15 residues. V was clipped by 7 bases and J by 5 bases, with 17 bases between them. Germline V lookup: CDR1 MNHEY, CDR2 SVGAGI. The CDR3 reads CASIPRPQSTGELFF. CDR3 sequence (DNA): TGTGCCAGCATCCCTCGCCCGCAGTCGACCGGGGAGCTGTTTTTT.